This TCR beta chain was captured by sequencing in a study of blood T cell repertoires in COVID-19. Study information: The cDNA or gDNA used as material had been derived from T cells, B-cell-depleted T cells, or PBMCs.

CDR1 is SQVTM and CDR2 is ANQGSEA in the germline V gene. Trimming removed 4 bases at V and 0 bases at J, with 9 bases between. CDR3 length equals 13 residues. This clone was seen a few times. Study processing details: Amplification of reference gene primers provided the estimated nucleated cell counts. Clones were read by immunoSEQ multiplex PCR, and TCRdb kept only the in-frame ones, dropping some. The V and J calls and clone size were taken over from that table, and D and trimming were inferred from the DNA. In the table there are a few hundred thousand clones, more than 65% of which are singletons.

The sample taken for sequencing was peripheral blood. The rearrangement uses TRBV29-1 and TRBJ1-1; D unresolved. This clonotype originated in a woman aged 40 to 50 who had recovered from COVID-19. DNA for the CDR3: TGCAGCGTTGCTAGAACCGTGAACACTGAAGCTTTCTTT. It encodes CSVARTVNTEAFF. Variable domain in full (rest from reference TRBV29-1 and TRBJ1-1): SAVISQKPSRDICQRGTSLTIQCQVDSQVTMMFWYRQQPGQSLTLIATANQGSEATYESGFVIDKFPISRPNLTFSTLTVSNMSPEDSSIYLCSVARTVNTEAFFGQGTRLTVV.